Listed below are T cell receptor beta chains from one sample, sequenced in a study of cytomegalovirus exposure and HLA in healthy donors. Sequencing used immunoSEQ multiplex PCR; TCRdb keeps in-frame clones, though not all of them. The table shows about 130,000 clones, with just under 75% occurring only once. Sequences were obtained from PBMCs. The receptors stem from a man between 35 and 55 years old in good health and CMV-seropositive. Both conserved end residues are part of each CDR3.

J	V	CDR3
TRBJ1-2	TRBV6-1	CASNDGNRNYGYTF
TRBJ2-3	TRBV11-2	CASSHPAGGNTDTQYF
TRBJ1-5	TRBV5-1	CASSTGHGDSNQPQHF
TRBJ2-1	TRBV6-1	CASSDRFGEQFF
TRBJ1-5	TRBV19	CATTFDNNQPQHF
TRBJ1-3	TRBV9	CASSSTGPLPGNTIYF
TRBJ2-7	TRBV5-1	CASSLGQGRYEQYF
TRBJ1-1	TRBV2	CASRQSGGRNTEAFF
TRBJ1-3	TRBV7-2	CASSLGTFSGNTIYF
TRBJ2-3	TRBV5-1	CASSPRSQGFTDTQYF
TRBJ2-5	TRBV11-1	CASSYEEETQYF
TRBJ2-7	TRBV7-2	CASSLNRFSYEQYF
TRBJ1-3	TRBV11-1	CASSRPGQGNTIYF
TRBJ2-5	TRBV5-1	CASSPRTDKGTQYF
TRBJ1-3	TRBV11-3	CASTRQGIPGNTIYF
TRBJ1-2	TRBV19	CASSIDVGQGAYGYTF
TRBJ2-7	TRBV6-5	CASSTEYPAYEQYF
TRBJ2-7	TRBV19	CASSSPGHAYYEQYF
TRBJ2-1	TRBV30	CAWSVGGPYNEQFF
TRBJ1-2	TRBV5-4	CASSLDRPSQDYTF
TRBJ2-7	TRBV7-9	CASSSPVDRGQWYEQYF
TRBJ2-1	TRBV11-3	CASSASGGALNEQFF
TRBJ2-7	TRBV7-9	CASSLNTYEQYF
TRBJ2-1	TRBV7-2	CASRGGQANNEQFF
TRBJ1-2	TRBV27	CASSPRTPMGYGYTF
TRBJ2-5	TRBV2	CASSEDGGLGAQYF
TRBJ2-1	TRBV30	CAWNGDSNEQFF
TRBJ1-1	TRBV28	CASSLGGAHTEAFF
TRBJ2-7	TRBV27	CASSPKGQGYYSYEQYF
TRBJ2-2	TRBV11-1	CASSLEAGTNTGELFF
TRBJ1-5	TRBV6-5	CASSFRENQPQHF
TRBJ2-7	TRBV5-1	CASSLAGTSYEQYF
TRBJ1-6	TRBV28	CASSLITGDSPLHF
TRBJ1-4	TRBV2	CAFAPRRTNEKLFF
TRBJ2-5	TRBV10-2	CANYYVSQETQYF
TRBJ1-6	TRBV11-2	CASSLDDAGGNSPLHF
TRBJ1-2	TRBV18	CASSRGDYGYTF
TRBJ2-5	TRBV29-1	CSVQGQGETQYF
TRBJ2-7	TRBV7-2	CASSTPTGKESEQYF
TRBJ2-3	TRBV6-1	CASSEGTGASIDTQYF